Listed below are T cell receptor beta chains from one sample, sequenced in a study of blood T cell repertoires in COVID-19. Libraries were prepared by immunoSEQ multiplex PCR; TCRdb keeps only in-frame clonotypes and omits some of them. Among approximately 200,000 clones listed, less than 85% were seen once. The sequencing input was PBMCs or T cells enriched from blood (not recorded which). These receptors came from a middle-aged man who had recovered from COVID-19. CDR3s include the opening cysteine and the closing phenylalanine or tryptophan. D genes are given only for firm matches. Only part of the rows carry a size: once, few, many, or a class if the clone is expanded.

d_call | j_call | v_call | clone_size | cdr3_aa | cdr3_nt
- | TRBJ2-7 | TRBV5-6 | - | CASSFHSTLAPQYF | TGTGCCAGCAGCTTCCATTCTACGCTAGCCCCGCAGTACTTC
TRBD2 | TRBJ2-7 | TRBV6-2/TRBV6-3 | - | CASSYGTSGTYEQYF | TGTGCCAGCAGTTATGGGACTAGCGGGACCTACGAGCAGTACTTC
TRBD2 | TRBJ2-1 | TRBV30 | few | CAWSGLTSGSYNEQFF | TGTGCCTGGAGTGGTTTGACTAGCGGCTCCTACAATGAGCAGTTCTTC
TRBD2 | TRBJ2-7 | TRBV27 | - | CASGGLADEYF | TGTGCCAGCGGTGGACTAGCGGATGAGTACTTC
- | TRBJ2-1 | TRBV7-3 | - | CASSLAGNHNEQFF | TGTGCCAGCAGCCTCGCCGGGAACCACAATGAGCAGTTCTTC
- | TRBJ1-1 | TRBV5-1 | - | CASSLSGTPNTEAFF | TGCGCCAGCAGCTTGTCCGGGACACCTAACACTGAAGCTTTCTTT
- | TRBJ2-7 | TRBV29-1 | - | CSVPWGQGKNEQYF | TGCAGCGTTCCTTGGGGGCAGGGGAAGAACGAGCAGTACTTC
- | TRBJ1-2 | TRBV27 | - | CASRTAVREGRFGYTF | TGTGCCAGCAGAACGGCGGTTAGGGAGGGGCGGTTTGGCTACACCTTC
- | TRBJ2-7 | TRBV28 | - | CASSGPTLPGEQYF | TGTGCCAGCAGCGGCCCGACTCTTCCGGGGGAGCAGTACTTC
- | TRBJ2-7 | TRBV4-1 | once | CASSQDSEQYF | TGCGCCAGCAGCCAAGACTCCGAGCAGTACTTC
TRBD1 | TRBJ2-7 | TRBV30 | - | CAGRGAGGYEQYF | TGTGCCGGGCGTGGGGCAGGGGGCTACGAGCAGTACTTC
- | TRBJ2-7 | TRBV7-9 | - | CASSLAQTYEQYF | TGTGCCAGCAGCTTAGCACAAACCTACGAGCAGTACTTC
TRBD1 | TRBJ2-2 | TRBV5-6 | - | CASSLDRAVYTGELFF | TGTGCCAGCAGCCTTGACAGGGCCGTCTACACCGGGGAGCTGTTTTTT
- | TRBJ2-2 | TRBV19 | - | CASIQGHLNTGELFF | TGTGCCAGCATCCAGGGACATTTGAACACCGGGGAGCTGTTTTTT
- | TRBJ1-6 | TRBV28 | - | CASSLSSRTENSPLHF | TGTGCCAGCAGTTTATCCTCTAGGACAGAAAATTCACCCCTCCACTTT